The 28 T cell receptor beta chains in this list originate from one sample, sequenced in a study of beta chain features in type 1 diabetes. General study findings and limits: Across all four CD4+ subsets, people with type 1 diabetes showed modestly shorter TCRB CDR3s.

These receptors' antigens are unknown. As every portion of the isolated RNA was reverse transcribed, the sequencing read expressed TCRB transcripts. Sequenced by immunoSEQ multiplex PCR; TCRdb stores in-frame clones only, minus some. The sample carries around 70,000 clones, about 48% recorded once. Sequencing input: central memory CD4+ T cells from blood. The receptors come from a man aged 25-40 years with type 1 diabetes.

The CDR3 loop is CASSPSGYQETQYF. CDR3 sequence (DNA): TGCGCCAGCAGTCCTAGCGGGTACCAAGAGACCCAGTACTTC. The chain carries TRBV5-1 and TRBJ2-5; 8 bases are shared with TRBD2. CDR1 is SGHRS and CDR2 is YFSETQ in the germline V gene. The CDR3 covers 14 residues. V dropped 5 bases and J dropped 0; count of bases not matched to a gene: 3.

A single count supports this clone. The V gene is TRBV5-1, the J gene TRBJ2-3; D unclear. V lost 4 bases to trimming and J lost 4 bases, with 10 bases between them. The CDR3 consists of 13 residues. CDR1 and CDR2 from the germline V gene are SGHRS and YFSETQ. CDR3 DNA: TGCGCCAGCAGCCCGGTGAGCCCAGATACGCAGTATTTT. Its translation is CASSPVSPDTQYF.

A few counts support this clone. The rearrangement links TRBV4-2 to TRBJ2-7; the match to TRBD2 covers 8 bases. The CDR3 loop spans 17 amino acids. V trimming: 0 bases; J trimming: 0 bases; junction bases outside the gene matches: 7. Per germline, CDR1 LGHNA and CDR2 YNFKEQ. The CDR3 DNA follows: TGTGCCAGCAGCCAAGATGTAGCGGGATTTATCTCCTACGAGCAGTACTTC. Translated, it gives CASSQDVAGFISYEQYF.

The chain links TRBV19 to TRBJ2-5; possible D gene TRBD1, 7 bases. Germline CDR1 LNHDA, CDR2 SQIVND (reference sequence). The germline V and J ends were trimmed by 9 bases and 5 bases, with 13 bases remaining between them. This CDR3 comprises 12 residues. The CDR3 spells CASRGARETQYF. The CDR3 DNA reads TGTGCCAGCAGGGGGGCGAGGGAGACCCAGTACTTC.

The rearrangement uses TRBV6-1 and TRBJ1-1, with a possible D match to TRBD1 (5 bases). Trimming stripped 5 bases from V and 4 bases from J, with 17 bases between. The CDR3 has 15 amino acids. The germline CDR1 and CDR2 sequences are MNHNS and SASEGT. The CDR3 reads CASSPGAVGGTEAFF. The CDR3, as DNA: TGTGCCAGCAGTCCCGGAGCTGTGGGGGGCACTGAAGCTTTCTTT.

The CDR3 is CASSESGRGFEEQYF. Written as DNA, the CDR3 is TGTGCCAGCAGTGAATCCGGCAGGGGGTTTGAGGAGCAGTACTTC. This chain joins TRBV25-1 and TRBJ2-7; 7 nucleotides match TRBD1. The germline V gene has CDR1 MGHDK and CDR2 SYGVNS. The CDR3 is made up of 15 amino acids. The V gene end was trimmed by 1 base and the J gene end by 7 bases; junction bases not matched to a gene: 10.

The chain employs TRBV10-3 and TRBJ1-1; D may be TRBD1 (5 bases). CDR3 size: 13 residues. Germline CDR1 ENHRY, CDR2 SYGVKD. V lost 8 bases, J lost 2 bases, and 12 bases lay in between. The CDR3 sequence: CAIGGGVNTEAFF. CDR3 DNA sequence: TGTGCCATCGGAGGAGGGGTAAACACTGAAGCTTTCTTT.

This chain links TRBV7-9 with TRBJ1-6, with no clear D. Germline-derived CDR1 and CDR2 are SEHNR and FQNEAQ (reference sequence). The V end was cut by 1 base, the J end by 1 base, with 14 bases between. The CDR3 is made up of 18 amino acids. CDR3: CASSLDDYRVSYNSPLHF. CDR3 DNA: TGTGCCAGCAGCTTAGACGATTATCGGGTATCCTATAATTCACCCCTCCACTTT.

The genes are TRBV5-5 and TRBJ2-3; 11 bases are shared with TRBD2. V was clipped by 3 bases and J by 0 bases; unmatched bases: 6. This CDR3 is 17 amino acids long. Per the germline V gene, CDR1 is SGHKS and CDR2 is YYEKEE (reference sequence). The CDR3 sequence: CASSSLAGVTSTDTQYF. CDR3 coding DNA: TGTGCCAGCAGCTCACTAGCGGGGGTAACTAGCACAGATACGCAGTATTTT.

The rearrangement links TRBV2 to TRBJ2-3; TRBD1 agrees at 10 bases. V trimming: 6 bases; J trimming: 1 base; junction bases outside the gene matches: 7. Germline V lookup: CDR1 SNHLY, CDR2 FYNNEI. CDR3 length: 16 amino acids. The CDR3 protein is CASRRDRGGRTDTQYF. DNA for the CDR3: TGTGCCAGCAGGCGGGACAGGGGTGGCCGCACAGATACGCAGTATTTT.

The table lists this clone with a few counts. This chain's CDR3 is CASSLQGSREKLFF. DNA of the CDR3: TGTGCCAGCAGCTTACAGGGTAGTAGAGAAAAACTGTTTTTT. J is TRBJ1-4 and V is TRBV5-4; maybe TRBD1 (6 bases). The CDR3 is 14 amino acids. Between the trimmed V and J ends, which lost 2 bases and 8 bases, there was a span of 13 bases. Per the germline V gene, CDR1 is SGHNT and CDR2 is YYREEE (reference sequence).

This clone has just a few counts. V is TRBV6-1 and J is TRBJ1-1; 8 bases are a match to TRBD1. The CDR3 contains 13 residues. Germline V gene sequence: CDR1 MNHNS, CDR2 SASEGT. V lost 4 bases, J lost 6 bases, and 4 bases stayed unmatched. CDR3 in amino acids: CASSADRGAEAFF. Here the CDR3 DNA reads TGTGCCAGCAGTGCCGACAGGGGCGCTGAAGCTTTCTTT.

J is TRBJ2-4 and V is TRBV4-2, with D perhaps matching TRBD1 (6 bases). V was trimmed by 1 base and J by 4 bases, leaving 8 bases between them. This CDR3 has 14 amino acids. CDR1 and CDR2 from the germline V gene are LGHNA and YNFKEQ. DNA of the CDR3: TGTGCCAGCAGCCAAGGGCAGGGGAAAAACATTCAGTACTTC. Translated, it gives CASSQGQGKNIQYF.

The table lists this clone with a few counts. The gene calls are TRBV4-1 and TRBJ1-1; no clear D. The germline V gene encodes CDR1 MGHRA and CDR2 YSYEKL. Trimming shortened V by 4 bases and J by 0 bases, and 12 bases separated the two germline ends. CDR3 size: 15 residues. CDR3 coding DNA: TGCGCCAGCAGCCGCCAGGTGGATTTGAACACTGAAGCTTTCTTT. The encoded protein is CASSRQVDLNTEAFF.

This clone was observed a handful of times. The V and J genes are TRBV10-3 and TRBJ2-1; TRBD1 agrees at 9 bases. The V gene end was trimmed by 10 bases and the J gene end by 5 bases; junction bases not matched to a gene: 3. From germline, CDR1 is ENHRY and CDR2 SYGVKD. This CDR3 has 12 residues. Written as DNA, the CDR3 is TGTGCCACAGGGGACAGGGACAATGAGCAGTTCTTC. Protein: CATGDRDNEQFF.

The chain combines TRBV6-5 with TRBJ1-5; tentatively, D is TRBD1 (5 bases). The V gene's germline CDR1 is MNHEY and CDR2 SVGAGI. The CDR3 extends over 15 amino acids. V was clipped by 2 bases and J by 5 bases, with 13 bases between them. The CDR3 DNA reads TGTGCCAGCAGTTACCCCCAGGGTATGGATCAGCCCCAGCATTTT. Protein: CASSYPQGMDQPQHF.

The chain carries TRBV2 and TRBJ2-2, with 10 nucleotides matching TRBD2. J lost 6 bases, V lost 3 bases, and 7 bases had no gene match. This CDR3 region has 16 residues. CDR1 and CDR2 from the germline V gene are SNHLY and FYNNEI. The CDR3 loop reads CASSEQGLAKAGELFF. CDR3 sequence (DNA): TGTGCCAGCAGTGAGCAGGGACTAGCGAAAGCCGGGGAGCTGTTTTTT.

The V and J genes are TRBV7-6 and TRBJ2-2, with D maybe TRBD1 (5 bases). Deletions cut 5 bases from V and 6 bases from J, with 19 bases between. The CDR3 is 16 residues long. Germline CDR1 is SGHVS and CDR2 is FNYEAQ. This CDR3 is CASSLGLGASPGELFF. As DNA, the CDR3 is TGTGCCAGCAGCCTAGGGCTAGGGGCGAGTCCCGGGGAGCTGTTTTTT.

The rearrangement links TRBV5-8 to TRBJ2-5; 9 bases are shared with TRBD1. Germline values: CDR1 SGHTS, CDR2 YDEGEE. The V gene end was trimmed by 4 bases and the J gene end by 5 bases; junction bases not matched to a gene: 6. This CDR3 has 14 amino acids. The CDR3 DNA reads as TGTGCCAGCAGCCCCGGGACAGGGTGGGAGACCCAGTACTTC. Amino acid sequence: CASSPGTGWETQYF. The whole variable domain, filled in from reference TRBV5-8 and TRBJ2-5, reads EAGVTQSPTHLIKTRGQQATLRCSPISGHTSVYWYQQALGLGLQFLLWYDEGEERNRGNFPPRFSGRQFPNYSSELNVNALELEDSALYLCASSPGTGWETQYFGPGTRLLVL.

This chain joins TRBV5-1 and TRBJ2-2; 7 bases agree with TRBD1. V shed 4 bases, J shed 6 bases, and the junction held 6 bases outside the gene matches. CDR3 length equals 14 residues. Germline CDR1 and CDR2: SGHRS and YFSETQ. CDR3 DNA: TGCGCCAGCAGCCGCGGACAGGTCCCCGGGGAGCTGTTTTTT. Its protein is CASSRGQVPGELFF.

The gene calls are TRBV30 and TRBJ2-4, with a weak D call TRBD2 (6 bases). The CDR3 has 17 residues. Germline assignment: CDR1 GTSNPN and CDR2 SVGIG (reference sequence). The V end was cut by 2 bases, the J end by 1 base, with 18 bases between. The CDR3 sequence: CAWSRGALSGAKNIQYF. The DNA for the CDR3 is TGTGCCTGGAGTCGGGGAGCACTCAGCGGGGCCAAAAACATTCAGTACTTC.

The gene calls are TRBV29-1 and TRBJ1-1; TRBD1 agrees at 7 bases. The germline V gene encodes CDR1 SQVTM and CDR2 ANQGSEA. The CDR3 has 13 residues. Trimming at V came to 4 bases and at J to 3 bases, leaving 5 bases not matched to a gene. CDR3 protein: CSVVTGLYTEAFF. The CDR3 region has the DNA TGCAGCGTTGTGACAGGGTTGTACACTGAAGCTTTCTTT. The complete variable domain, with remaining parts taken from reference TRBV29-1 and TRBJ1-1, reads SAVISQKPSRDICQRGTSLTIQCQVDSQVTMMFWYRQQPGQSLTLIATANQGSEATYESGFVIDKFPISRPNLTFSTLTVSNMSPEDSSIYLCSVVTGLYTEAFFGQGTRLTVV.

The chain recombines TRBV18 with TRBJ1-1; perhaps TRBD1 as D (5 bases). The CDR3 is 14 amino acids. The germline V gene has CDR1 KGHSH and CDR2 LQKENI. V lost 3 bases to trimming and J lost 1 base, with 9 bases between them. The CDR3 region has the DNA TGTGCCAGCTCACCTTTCGGACAGAACACTGAAGCTTTCTTT. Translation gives CASSPFGQNTEAFF. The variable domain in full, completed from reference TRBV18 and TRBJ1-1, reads NAGVMQNPRHLVRRRGQEARLRCSPMKGHSHVYWYRQLPEEGLKFMVYLQKENIIDESGMPKERFSAEFPKEGPSILRIQQVVRGDSAAYFCASSPFGQNTEAFFGQGTRLTVV.

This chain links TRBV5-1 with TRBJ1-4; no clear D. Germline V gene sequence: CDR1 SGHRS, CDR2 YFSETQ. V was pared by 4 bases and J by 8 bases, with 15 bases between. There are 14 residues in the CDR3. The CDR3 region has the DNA TGCGCCAGCAGCCCCGACTTTAGGAGAGAAAAACTGTTTTTT. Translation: CASSPDFRREKLFF.

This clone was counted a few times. The CDR3: CASSEQLAGGYNTGELFF. CDR3 DNA sequence: TGTGCCAGCAGTGAACAGCTAGCGGGGGGGTATAACACCGGGGAGCTGTTTTTT. This rearrangement joins TRBV6-1 to TRBJ2-2, with TRBD2 identical over 12 bases. V lost 2 bases to trimming and J lost 2 bases; unmatched junction nucleotides: 6. The germline gives CDR1 MNHNS, CDR2 SASEGT. This CDR3 is 18 amino acids long.

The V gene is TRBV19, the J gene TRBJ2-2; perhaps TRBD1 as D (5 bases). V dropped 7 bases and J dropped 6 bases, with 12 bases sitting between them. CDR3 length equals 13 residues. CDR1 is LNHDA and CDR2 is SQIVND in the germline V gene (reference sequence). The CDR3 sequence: CASKHSGPGELFF. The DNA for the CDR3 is TGTGCCAGTAAACATTCAGGGCCCGGGGAGCTGTTTTTT.

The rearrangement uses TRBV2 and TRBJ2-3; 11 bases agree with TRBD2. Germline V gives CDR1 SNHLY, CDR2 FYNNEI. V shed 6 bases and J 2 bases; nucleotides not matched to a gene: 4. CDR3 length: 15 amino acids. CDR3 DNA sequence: TGTGCCAGCAGGCTAGCGGGGGGCCTCACAGATACGCAGTATTTT. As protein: CASRLAGGLTDTQYF.

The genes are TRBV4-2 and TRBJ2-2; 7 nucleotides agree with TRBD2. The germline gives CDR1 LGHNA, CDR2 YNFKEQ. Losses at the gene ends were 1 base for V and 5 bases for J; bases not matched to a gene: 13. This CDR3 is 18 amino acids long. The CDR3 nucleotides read TGTGCCAGCAGCCAAGGCGACCAGGGAGGGGCGGGGACCGGGGAGCTGTTTTTT. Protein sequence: CASSQGDQGGAGTGELFF.